This TCR beta chain emerged from a study of Tregs in tolerant kidney transplant recipients. TCRdb keeps only in-frame clones here, not all; method: immunoSEQ multiplex PCR. Of some 250,000 clones listed, 80% to 85% are singletons. This CDR3 comprises 15 residues. The germline V gene encodes CDR1 ENHRY and CDR2 SYGVKD. V gave up 1 base and J gave up 0 bases, with 9 bases separating them. The receptor's source is a human donor in good health. The source material was CD4+ T cells from blood. This sequence joins TRBV10-3 and TRBJ1-2, with D hard to call. The CDR3 sequence: CAISEYAVSNYGYTF. The CDR3 DNA sequence: TGTGCCATCAGTGAGTACGCAGTATCTAACTATGGCTACACCTTC.